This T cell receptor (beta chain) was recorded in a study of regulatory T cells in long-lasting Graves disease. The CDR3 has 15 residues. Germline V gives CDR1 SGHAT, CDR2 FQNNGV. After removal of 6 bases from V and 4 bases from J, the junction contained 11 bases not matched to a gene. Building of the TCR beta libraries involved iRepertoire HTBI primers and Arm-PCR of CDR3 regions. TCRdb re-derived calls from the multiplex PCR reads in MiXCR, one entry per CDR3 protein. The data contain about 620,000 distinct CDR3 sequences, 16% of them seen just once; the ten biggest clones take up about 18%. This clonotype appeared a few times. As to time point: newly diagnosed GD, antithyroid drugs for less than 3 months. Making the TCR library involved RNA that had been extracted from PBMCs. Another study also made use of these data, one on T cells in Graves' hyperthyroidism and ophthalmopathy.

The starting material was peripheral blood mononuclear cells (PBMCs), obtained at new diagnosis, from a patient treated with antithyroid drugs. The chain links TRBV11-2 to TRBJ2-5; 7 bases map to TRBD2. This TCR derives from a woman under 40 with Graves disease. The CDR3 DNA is TGTGCCAGCAGAAGCTACGGGGGGTATGGAGAGACCCAGTACTTC. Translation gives CASRSYGGYGETQYF.